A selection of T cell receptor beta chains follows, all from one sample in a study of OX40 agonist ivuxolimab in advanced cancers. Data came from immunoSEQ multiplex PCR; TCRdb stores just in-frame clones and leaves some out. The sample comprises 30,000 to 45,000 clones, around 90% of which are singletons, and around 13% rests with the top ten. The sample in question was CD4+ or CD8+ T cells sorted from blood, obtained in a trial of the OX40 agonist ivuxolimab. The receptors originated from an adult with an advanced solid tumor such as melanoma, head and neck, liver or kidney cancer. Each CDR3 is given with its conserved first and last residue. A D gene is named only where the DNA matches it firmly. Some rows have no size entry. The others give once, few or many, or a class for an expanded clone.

CDR3aa: CASSLTGAANTEAFF
d_gene: -
j_gene: TRBJ1-1
v_gene: TRBV7-3
abundance: -

CDR3aa: CASSARALLVHEQYF
d_gene: -
j_gene: TRBJ2-7
v_gene: TRBV5-1
abundance: -

CDR3aa: CASSLLLGGDSRGTDTQYF
d_gene: -
j_gene: TRBJ2-3
v_gene: TRBV7-2
abundance: -

CDR3aa: CASRANADRGNLPSTDTQYF
d_gene: TRBD1
j_gene: TRBJ2-3
v_gene: TRBV9
abundance: -

CDR3aa: CASSLTSGSLYEQYF
d_gene: TRBD2
j_gene: TRBJ2-7
v_gene: TRBV27
abundance: few

CDR3aa: CASSLVGAGAGDTQYF
d_gene: TRBD2
j_gene: TRBJ2-3
v_gene: TRBV5-1
abundance: -

CDR3aa: CASSLARDTSGANVLTF
d_gene: -
j_gene: TRBJ2-6
v_gene: TRBV7-6
abundance: once

CDR3aa: CASSFSRNTIYF
d_gene: -
j_gene: TRBJ1-3
v_gene: TRBV28
abundance: -

CDR3aa: CASSPEGLASGTYEQYF
d_gene: TRBD2
j_gene: -
v_gene: TRBV7-6
abundance: -

CDR3aa: CASSQVAGGSRWITDTQYF
d_gene: TRBD2
j_gene: TRBJ2-3
v_gene: TRBV14
abundance: -

CDR3aa: CASSSSGRADNEQFF
d_gene: TRBD2
j_gene: TRBJ2-1
v_gene: TRBV28
abundance: -

CDR3aa: CASSVYGGSYEQYF
d_gene: -
j_gene: TRBJ2-7
v_gene: TRBV11-3
abundance: once

CDR3aa: CASNLGVNSYNEQFF
d_gene: -
j_gene: TRBJ2-1
v_gene: TRBV9
abundance: -

CDR3aa: CASSDGRGEGYTF
d_gene: -
j_gene: TRBJ1-2
v_gene: TRBV2
abundance: -

CDR3aa: CASSFDPGRMSDTQYF
d_gene: -
j_gene: TRBJ2-3
v_gene: TRBV5-6
abundance: -

CDR3aa: CASSFSSTEAFF
d_gene: -
j_gene: TRBJ1-1
v_gene: TRBV7-9
abundance: -

CDR3aa: CASSLGGNTEAFF
d_gene: -
j_gene: TRBJ1-1
v_gene: TRBV5-4
abundance: -

CDR3aa: CASSLAASDEQFF
d_gene: -
j_gene: TRBJ2-1
v_gene: TRBV5-1
abundance: -

CDR3aa: CASSLEVDPRGGYTF
d_gene: -
j_gene: TRBJ1-2
v_gene: TRBV5-1
abundance: -

CDR3aa: CASSQDEEGRETQYF
d_gene: -
j_gene: TRBJ2-5
v_gene: TRBV4-1
abundance: -

CDR3aa: CASSPTGGAYEQYF
d_gene: TRBD1
j_gene: TRBJ2-7
v_gene: TRBV19
abundance: -

CDR3aa: CASSQWDREETQYF
d_gene: TRBD1
j_gene: TRBJ2-5
v_gene: TRBV13
abundance: -

CDR3aa: CASSLAAPSYEQYF
d_gene: -
j_gene: TRBJ2-7
v_gene: TRBV7-8
abundance: -

CDR3aa: CASSEWGGGSEQYF
d_gene: -
j_gene: TRBJ2-7
v_gene: TRBV25-1
abundance: -

CDR3aa: CASSSGGYEQYF
d_gene: -
j_gene: TRBJ2-7
v_gene: TRBV11-3
abundance: -

CDR3aa: CASSPDPGRVTDTQYF
d_gene: -
j_gene: TRBJ2-3
v_gene: TRBV5-8
abundance: few